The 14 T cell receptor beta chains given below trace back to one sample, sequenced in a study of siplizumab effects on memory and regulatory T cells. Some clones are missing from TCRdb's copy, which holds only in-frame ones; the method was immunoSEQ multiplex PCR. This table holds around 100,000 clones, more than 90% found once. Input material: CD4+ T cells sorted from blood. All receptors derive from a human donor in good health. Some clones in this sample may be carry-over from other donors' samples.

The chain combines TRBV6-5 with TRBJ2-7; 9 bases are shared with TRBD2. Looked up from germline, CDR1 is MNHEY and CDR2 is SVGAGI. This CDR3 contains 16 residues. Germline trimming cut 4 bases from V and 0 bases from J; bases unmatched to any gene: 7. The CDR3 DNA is TGTGCCAGCAGTTTGACGACTAGCGGTATCTCCTACGAGCAGTACTTC. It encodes CASSLTTSGISYEQYF.

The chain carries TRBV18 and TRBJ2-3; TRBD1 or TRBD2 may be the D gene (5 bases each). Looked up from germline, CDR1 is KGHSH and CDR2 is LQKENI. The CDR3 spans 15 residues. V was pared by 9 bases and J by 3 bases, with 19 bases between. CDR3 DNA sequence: TGTGCCAGTACCTCGAGGCAGGGAGTAACAGATACGCAGTATTTT. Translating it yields CASTSRQGVTDTQYF. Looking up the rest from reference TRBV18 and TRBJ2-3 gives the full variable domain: NAGVMQNPRHLVRRRGQEARLRCSPMKGHSHVYWYRQLPEEGLKFMVYLQKENIIDESGMPKERFSAEFPKEGPSILRIQQVVRGDSAAYFCASTSRQGVTDTQYFGPGTRLTVL.

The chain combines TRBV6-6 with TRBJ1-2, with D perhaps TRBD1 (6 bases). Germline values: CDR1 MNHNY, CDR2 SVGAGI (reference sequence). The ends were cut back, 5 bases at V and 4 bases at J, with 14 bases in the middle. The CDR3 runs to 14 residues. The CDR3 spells CASSTYRVSYGYTF. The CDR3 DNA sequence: TGTGCCAGCAGTACATACAGGGTTAGCTATGGCTACACCTTC.

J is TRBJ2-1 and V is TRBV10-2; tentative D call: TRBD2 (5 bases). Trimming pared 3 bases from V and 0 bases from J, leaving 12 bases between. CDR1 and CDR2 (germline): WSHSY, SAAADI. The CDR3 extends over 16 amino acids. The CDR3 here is CASSEQRTSSYNEQFF. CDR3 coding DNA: TGCGCCAGCAGTGAACAGCGGACGAGCTCCTACAATGAGCAGTTCTTC.

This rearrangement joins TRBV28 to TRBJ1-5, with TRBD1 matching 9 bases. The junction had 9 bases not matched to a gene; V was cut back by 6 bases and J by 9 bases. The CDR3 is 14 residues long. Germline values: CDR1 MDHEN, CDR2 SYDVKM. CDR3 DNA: TGTGCCAGCAGCCCCGGGACAGGGACCTTGCCCCAGCATTTT. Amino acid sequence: CASSPGTGTLPQHF. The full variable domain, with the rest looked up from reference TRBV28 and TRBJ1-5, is DVKVTQSSRYLVKRTGEKVFLECVQDMDHENMFWYRQDPGLGLRLIYFSYDVKMKEKGDIPEGYSVSREKKERFSLILESASTNQTSMYLCASSPGTGTLPQHFGDGTRLSIL.

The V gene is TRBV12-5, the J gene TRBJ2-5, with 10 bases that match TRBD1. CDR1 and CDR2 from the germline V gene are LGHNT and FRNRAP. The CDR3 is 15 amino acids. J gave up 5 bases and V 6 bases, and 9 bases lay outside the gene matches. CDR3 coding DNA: TGTGCTAGTGGGCCATCGACAGGGGGCTGGGAGACCCAGTACTTC. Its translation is CASGPSTGGWETQYF.

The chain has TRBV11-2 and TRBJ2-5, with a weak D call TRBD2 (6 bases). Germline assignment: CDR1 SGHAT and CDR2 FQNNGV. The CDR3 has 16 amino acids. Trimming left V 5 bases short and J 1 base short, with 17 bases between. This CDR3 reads CASSPAGGNLQETQYF. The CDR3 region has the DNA TGTGCCAGCAGCCCCGCTGGGGGGAACCTCCAAGAGACCCAGTACTTC.

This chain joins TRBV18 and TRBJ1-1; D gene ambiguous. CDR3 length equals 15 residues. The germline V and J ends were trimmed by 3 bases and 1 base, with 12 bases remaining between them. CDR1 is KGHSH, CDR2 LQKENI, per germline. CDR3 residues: CASSPLGSGNTEAFF. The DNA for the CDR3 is TGTGCCAGCTCACCCCTAGGGTCCGGGAACACTGAAGCTTTCTTT.

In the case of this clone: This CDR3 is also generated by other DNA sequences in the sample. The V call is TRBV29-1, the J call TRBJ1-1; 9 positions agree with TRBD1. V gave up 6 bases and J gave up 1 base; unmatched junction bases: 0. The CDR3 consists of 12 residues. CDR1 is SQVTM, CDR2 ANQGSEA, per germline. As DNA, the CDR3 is TGCAGCGTGGACAGGGGGAACACTGAAGCTTTCTTT. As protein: CSVDRGNTEAFF.

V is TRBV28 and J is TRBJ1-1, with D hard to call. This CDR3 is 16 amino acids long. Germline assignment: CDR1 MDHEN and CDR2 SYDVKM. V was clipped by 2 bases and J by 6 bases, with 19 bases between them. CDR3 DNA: TGTGCCAGCAGTTTAGACCGGACTAACACTTCCCCTGAAGCTTTCTTT. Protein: CASSLDRTNTSPEAFF.

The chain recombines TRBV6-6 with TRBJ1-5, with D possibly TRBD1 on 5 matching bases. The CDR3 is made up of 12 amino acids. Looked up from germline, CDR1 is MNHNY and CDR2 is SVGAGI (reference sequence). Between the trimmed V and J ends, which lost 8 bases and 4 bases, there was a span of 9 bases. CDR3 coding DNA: TGTGCCAGCCTGGAGGGGAATCAGCCCCAGCATTTT. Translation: CASLEGNQPQHF.

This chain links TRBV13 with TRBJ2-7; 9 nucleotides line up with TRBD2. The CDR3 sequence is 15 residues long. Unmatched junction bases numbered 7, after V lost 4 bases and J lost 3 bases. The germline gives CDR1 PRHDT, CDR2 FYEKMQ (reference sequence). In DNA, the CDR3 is TGTGCCAGCAGCTCCCCGGGACTAGCAGGCTACGAGCAGTACTTC. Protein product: CASSSPGLAGYEQYF.

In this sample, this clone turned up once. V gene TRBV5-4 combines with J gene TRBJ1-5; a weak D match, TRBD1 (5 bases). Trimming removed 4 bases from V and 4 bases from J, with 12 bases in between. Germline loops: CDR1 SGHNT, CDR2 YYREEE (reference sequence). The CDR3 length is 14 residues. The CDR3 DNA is TGTGCCAGCAGCGCCGGGACGACAAATCAGCCCCAGCATTTT. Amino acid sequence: CASSAGTTNQPQHF. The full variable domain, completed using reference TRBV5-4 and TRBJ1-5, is ETGVTQSPTHLIKTRGQQVTLRCSSQSGHNTVSWYQQALGQGPQFIFQYYREEENGRGNFPPRFSGLQFPNYSSELNVNALELDDSALYLCASSAGTTNQPQHFGDGTRLSIL.

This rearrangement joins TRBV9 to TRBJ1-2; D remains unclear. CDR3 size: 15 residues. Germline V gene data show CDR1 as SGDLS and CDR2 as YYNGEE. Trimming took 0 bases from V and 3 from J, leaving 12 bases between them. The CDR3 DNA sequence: TGTGCCAGCAGCGTAGGAGGGCCCAGAGACTATGGCTACACCTTC. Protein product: CASSVGGPRDYGYTF.